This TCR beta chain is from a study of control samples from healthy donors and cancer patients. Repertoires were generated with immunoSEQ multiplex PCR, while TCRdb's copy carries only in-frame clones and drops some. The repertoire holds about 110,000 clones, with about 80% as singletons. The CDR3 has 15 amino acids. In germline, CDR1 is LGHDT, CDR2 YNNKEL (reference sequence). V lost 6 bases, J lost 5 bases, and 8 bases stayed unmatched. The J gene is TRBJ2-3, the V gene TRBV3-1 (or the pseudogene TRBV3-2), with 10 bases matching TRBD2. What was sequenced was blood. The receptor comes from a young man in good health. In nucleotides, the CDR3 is TGTGCCAGCAGATCGGGACTAGCGTACGGAGATACGCAGTATTTT. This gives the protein CASRSGLAYGDTQYF.